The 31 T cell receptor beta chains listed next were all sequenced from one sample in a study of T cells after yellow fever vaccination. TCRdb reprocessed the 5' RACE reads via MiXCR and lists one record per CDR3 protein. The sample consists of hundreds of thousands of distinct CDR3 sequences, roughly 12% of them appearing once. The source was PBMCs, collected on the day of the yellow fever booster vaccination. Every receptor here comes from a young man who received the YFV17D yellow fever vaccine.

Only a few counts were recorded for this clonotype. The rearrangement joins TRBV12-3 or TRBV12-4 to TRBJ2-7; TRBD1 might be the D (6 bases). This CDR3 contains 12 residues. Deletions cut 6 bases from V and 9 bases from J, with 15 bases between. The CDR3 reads CASSPGARGQYF. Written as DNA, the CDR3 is TGTGCCAGCAGCCCAGGGGCCCGCGGGCAGTACTTC.

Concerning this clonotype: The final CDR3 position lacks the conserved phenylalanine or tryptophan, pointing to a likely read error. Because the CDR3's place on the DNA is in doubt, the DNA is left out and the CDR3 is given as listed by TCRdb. The CDR3 loop reads CSATQGSFC. The V and J genes are TRBV20-1 and TRBJ1-4; TRBD1, the table's D call, was not compared with the DNA. 9 amino acids form the CDR3, both terminal residues included. In germline, CDR1 is DFQATT, CDR2 SNEGSKA (reference sequence).

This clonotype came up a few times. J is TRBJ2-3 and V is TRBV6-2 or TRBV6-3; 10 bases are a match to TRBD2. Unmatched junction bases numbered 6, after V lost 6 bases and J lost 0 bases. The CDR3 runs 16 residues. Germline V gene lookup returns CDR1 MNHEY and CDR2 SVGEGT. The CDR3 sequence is CASSRGLAESTDTQYF. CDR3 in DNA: TGTGCCAGCAGCCGAGGACTAGCGGAAAGCACAGATACGCAGTATTTT.

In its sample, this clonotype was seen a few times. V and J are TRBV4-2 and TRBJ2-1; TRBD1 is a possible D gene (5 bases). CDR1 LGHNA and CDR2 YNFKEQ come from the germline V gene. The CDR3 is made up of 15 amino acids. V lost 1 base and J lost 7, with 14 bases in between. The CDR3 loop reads CASSQARQLRNEQFF. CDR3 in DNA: TGTGCCAGCAGCCAAGCACGACAGCTGAGGAATGAGCAGTTCTTC.

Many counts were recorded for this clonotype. CDR3 in DNA: TGTGCCAGCAGCCCGGACGGACTAGCGAAATCTTATACGCAGTATTTT. Translating gives CASSPDGLAKSYTQYF. This chain joins TRBV4-2 and TRBJ2-3, with 9 bases that match TRBD2. The V gene's germline CDR1 is LGHNA and CDR2 YNFKEQ. CDR3 length: 16 residues. J was trimmed by 7 bases and V by 4 bases; bases with no gene match: 12.

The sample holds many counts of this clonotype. The CDR3 sequence is CASSFPRDTQYF. The CDR3 nucleotides read TGCGCCAGCAGCTTCCCGAGAGATACGCAGTATTTT. V usage is TRBV5-1 and J usage is TRBJ2-3, with no clear D. The CDR3 spans 12 residues. CDR1 is SGHRS, CDR2 YFSETQ, per germline. V lost 2 bases and J lost 5, with 6 bases in between.

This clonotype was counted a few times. Written as DNA, the CDR3 is TGTGCCAGCAGCGTTAATGGAGGCGGGGAGACCCAGTACTTC. Its protein is CASSVNGGGETQYF. The V and J genes are TRBV3-1 and TRBJ2-5; D is possibly TRBD2 (5 bases). The V and J ends lost 5 bases and 5 bases respectively, with 15 bases between them. Germline V gene lookup returns CDR1 LGHDT and CDR2 YNNKEL (reference sequence). The CDR3 runs to 14 residues.

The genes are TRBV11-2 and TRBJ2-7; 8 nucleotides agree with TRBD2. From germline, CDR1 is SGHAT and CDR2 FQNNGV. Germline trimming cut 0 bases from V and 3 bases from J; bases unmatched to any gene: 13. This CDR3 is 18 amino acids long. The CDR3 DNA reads TGTGCCAGCAGCTTAGATCAGCCGCGAAGCGGGAGTGTCTACGAGCAGTACTTC. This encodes CASSLDQPRSGSVYEQYF.

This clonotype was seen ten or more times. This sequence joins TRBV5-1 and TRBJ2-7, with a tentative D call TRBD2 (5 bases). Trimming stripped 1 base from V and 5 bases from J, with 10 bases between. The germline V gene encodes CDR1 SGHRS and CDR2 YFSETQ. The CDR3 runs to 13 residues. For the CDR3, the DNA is TGCGCCAGCAGCTTGCGGTCTAGCCACGAGCAGTACTTC. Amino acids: CASSLRSSHEQYF.

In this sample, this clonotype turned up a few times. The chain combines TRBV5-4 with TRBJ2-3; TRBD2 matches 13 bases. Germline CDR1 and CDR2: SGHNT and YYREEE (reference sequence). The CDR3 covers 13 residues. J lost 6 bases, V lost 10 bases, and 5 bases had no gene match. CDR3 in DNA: TGTGCCGGAGGACTAGCGGGAGTCGATACGCAGTATTTT. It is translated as CAGGLAGVDTQYF.

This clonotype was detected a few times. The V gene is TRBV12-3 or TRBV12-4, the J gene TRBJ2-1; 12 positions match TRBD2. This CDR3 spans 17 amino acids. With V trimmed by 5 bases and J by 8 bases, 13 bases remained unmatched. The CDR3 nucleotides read TGTGCCAGCAGTCCCTCCTCCCGACTAGCGGGAGAGCATGAGCAGTTCTTC. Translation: CASSPSSRLAGEHEQFF.

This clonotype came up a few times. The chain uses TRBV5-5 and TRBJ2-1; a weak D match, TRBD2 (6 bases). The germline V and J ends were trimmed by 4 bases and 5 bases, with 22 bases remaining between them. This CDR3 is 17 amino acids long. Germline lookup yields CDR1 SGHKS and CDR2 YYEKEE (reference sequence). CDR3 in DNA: TGTGCCAGCAGCCTGGAGATGGGGGGAAGGTCAGACAATGAGCAGTTCTTC. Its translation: CASSLEMGGRSDNEQFF.

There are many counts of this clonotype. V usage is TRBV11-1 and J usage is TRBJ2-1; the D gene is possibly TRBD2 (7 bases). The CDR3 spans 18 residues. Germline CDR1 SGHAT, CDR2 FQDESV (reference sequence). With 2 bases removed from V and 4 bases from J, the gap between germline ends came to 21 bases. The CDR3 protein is CASSLPGGGSGGYNEQFF. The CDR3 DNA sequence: TGTGCCAGCAGCTTACCCGGGGGCGGGAGTGGGGGTTACAATGAGCAGTTCTTC.

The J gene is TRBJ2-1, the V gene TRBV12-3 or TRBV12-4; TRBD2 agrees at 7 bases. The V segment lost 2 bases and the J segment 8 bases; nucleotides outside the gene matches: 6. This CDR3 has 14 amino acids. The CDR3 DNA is TGTGCCAGCAGTTTATGGGGGGGGGAGGATGAGCAGTTCTTC. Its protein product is CASSLWGGEDEQFF.

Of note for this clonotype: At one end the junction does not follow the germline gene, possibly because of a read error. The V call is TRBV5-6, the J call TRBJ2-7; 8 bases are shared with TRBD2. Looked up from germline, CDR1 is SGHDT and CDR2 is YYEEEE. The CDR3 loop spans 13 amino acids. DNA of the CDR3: TGTGCCATCAGCATCGGGGGGGATTACGAGCAGTACTTC. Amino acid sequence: CAISIGGDYEQYF.

The CDR3 nucleotides read TGTGCCAGCAGCGTAGAGGCAGCAAGCGGGAGGCATTACGAGCAGTACTTC. This translates into CASSVEAASGRHYEQYF. This rearrangement joins TRBV9 to TRBJ2-7; 9 bases fit TRBD2. There are 17 residues in the CDR3. V dropped 0 bases and J dropped 4; count of bases not matched to a gene: 11. CDR1 is SGDLS and CDR2 is YYNGEE in the germline V gene.

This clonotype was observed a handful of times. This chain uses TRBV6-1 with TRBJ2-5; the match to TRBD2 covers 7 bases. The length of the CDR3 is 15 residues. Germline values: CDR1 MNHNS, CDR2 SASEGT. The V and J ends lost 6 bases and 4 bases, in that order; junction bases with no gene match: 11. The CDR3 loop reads CASRSLGGAGETQYF. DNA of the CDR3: TGTGCCAGCAGGTCGTTGGGAGGGGCTGGAGAGACCCAGTACTTC.

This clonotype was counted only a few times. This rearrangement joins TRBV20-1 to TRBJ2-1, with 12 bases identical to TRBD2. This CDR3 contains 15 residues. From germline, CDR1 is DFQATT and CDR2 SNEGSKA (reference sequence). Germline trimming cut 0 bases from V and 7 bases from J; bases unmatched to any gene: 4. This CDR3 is CSARDGTSGLNEQFF. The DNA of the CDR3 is TGCAGTGCTAGAGACGGGACTAGCGGGTTGAATGAGCAGTTCTTC.

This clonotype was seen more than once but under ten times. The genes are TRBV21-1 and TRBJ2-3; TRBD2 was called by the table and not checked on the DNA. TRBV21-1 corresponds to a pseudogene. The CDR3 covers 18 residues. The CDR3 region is CASSKTESGRANTDTQYF. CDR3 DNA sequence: TGTGCCAGCAGCAAAACGGAAAGCGGGAGGGCAAACACAGATACGCAGTATTTT.

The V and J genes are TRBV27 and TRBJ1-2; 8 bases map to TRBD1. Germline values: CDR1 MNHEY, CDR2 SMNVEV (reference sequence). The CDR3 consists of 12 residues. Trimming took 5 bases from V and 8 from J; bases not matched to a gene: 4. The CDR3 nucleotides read TGTGCCAGCAGTGCGGACAGGGCGGGCTACACCTTC. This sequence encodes CASSADRAGYTF.

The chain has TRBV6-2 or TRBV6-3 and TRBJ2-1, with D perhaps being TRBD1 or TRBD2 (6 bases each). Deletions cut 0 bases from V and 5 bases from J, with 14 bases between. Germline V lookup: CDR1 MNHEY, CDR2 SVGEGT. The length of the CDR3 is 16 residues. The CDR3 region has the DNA TGTGCCAGCAGTTACTCGATAGGGGGGAGGAACAATGAGCAGTTCTTC. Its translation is CASSYSIGGRNNEQFF.

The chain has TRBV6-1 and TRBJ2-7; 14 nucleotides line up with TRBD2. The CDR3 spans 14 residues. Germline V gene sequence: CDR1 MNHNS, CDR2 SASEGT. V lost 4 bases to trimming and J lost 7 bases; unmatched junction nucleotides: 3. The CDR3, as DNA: TGTGCCAGCAGTGCCGGACTAGCGGGAGGTGAGCAGTACTTC. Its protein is CASSAGLAGGEQYF.

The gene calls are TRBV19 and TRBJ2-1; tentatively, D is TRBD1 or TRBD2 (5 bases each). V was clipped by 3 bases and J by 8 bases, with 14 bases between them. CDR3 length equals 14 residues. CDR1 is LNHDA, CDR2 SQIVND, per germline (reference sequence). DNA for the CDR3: TGTGCCAGTAGTATTTTGCGGTCGGGGCATGAGCAGTTCTTC. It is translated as CASSILRSGHEQFF.

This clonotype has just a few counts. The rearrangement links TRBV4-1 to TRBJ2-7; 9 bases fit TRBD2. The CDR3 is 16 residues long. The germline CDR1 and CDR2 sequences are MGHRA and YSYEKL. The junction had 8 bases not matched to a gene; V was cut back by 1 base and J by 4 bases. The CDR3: CASSQVVSGRSYEQYF. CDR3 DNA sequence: TGCGCCAGCAGCCAAGTCGTAAGCGGGAGGTCGTACGAGCAGTACTTC.

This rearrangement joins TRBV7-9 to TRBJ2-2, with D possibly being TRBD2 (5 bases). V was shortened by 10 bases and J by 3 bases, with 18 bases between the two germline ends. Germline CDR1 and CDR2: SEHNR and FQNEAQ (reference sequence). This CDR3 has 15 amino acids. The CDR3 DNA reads TGTGCCACCCTAATCCGGTGGGGAGACACCGGGGAGCTGTTTTTT. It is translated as CATLIRWGDTGELFF.

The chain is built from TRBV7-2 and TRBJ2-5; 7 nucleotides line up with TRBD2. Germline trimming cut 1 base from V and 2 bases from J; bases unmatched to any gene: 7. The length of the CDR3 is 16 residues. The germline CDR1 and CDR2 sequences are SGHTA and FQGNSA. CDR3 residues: CASSLELALRQETQYF. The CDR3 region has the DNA TGTGCCAGCAGCTTAGAACTAGCGTTAAGACAAGAGACCCAGTACTTC. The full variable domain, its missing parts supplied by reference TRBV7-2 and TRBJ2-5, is GAGVSQSPSNKVTEKGKDVELRCDPISGHTALYWYRQSLGQGLEFLIYFQGNSAPDKSGLPSDRFSAERTGGSVSTLTIQRTQQEDSAVYLCASSLELALRQETQYFGPGTRLLVL.

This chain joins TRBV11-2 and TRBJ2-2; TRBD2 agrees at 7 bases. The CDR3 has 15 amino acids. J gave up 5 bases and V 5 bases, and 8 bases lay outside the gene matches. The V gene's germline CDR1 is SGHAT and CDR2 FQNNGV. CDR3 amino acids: CASSLSGTPTGELFF. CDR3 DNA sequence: TGTGCCAGCAGCCTCAGCGGGACTCCGACCGGGGAGCTGTTTTTT.

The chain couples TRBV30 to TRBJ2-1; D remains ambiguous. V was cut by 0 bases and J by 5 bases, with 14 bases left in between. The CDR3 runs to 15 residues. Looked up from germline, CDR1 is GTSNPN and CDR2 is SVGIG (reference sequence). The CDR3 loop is CAWSVRLKRHNEQFF. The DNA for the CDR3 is TGTGCCTGGAGTGTTCGGTTGAAGAGGCACAATGAGCAGTTCTTC.

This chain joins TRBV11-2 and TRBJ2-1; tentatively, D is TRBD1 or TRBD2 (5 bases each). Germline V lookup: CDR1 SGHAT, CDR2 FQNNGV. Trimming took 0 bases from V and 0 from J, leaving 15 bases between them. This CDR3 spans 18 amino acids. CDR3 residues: CASSLEARGPSSYNEQFF. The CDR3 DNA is TGTGCCAGCAGCTTAGAAGCTAGGGGACCGAGCTCCTACAATGAGCAGTTCTTC.

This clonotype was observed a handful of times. CDR3 loop: CASSPDRDDLSLNTEAFF. CDR3 DNA sequence: TGTGCCAGCTCTCCCGACCGGGACGACCTCTCTCTGAACACTGAAGCTTTCTTT. The rearrangement uses TRBV18 and TRBJ1-1, with D possibly TRBD1 on 5 matching bases. Per the germline V gene, CDR1 is KGHSH and CDR2 is LQKENI. The V gene lost 6 bases and the J gene lost 0 bases, with 23 bases spanning the gap. This CDR3 spans 18 amino acids.

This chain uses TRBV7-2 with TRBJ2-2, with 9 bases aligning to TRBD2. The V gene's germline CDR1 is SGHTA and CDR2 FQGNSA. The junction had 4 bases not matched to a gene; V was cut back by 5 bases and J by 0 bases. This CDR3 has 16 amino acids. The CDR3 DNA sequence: TGTGCCAGCAGCCGTAGCGGGAGCACGAACACCGGGGAGCTGTTTTTT. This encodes CASSRSGSTNTGELFF.